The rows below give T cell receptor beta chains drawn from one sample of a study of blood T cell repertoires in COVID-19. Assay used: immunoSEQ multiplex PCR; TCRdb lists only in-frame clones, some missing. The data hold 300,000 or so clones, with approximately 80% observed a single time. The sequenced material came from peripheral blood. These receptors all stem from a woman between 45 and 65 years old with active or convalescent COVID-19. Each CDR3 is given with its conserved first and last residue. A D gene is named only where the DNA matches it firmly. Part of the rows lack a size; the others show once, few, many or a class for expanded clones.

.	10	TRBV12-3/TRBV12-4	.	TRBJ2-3	CAGSGDTQYF	TGTGCCGGCTCAGGAGATACGCAGTATTTT
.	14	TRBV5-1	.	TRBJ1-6	CASSNGGMDSPLHF	TGCGCCAGCAGCAATGGAGGCATGGATTCACCCCTCCACTTT
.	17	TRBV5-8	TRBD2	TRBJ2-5	CASSRGTSGRVWETQYF	TGTGCCAGCAGCCGTGGGACTAGCGGGAGGGTCTGGGAGACCCAGTACTTC
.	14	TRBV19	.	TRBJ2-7	CASSAQGGAYEQYF	TGTGCCAGTAGCGCCCAGGGGGGTGCCTACGAGCAGTACTTC
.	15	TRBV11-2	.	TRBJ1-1	CASSLVTGRNTEAFF	TGTGCCAGCAGCTTAGTAACAGGGAGGAACACTGAAGCTTTCTTT
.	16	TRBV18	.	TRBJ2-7	CASSLGPGQSHYEQYF	TGTGCCAGCTCACTTGGCCCGGGACAAAGCCACTACGAGCAGTACTTC
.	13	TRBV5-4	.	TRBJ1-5	CASSKGQGQPQHF	TGTGCCAGCAGCAAAGGGCAGGGTCAGCCCCAGCATTTT
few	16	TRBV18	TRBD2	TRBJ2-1	CASSPSGTSGRRGRVF	TGTGCCAGCTCACCATCCGGGACTAGCGGGAGACGAGGACGGGTCTTC
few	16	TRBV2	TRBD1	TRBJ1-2	CASSEGGGQGSYGYTF	TGTGCCAGCAGTGAAGGAGGGGGACAGGGGTCCTATGGCTACACCTTC
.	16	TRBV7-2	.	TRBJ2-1	CASSSITRGSYNEQFF	TGTGCCAGCAGCTCCATTACCAGGGGCTCCTACAATGAGCAGTTCTTC
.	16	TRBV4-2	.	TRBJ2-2	CASSQDRPGMSGELFF	TGTGCCAGCAGCCAAGACCGGCCGGGAATGTCCGGGGAGCTGTTTTTT
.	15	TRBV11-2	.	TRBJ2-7	CASSLVGGSYYEQYF	TGTGCCAGCAGCTTAGTGGGGGGATCCTACTACGAGCAGTACTTC
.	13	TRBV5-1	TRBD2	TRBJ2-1	CASSLAGGYEQFF	TGCGCCAGCAGCTTGGCCGGGGGGTATGAGCAGTTCTTC
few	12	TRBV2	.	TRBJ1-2	CASSEVSYGYTF	TGTGCCAGCAGTGAAGTGAGCTATGGCTACACCTTC
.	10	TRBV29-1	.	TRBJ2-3	CSLFADTQYF	TGCAGCCTTTTCGCAGATACGCAGTATTTT
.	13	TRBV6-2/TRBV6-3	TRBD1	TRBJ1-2	CASSHRGQKGYTF	TGTGCCAGCAGTCACAGGGGTCAGAAGGGCTACACCTTC
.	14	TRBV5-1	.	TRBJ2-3	CASSLAVVVDTQYF	TGCGCCAGCAGCTTGGCCGTCGTTGTAGATACGCAGTATTTT
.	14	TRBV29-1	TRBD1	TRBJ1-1	CSVARDRGRTEAFF	TGCAGCGTGGCCCGGGACAGGGGGCGGACTGAAGCTTTCTTT
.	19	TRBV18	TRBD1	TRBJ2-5	CASSPLVAGGASGQETQYF	TGTGCCAGCTCACCACTCGTGGCAGGGGGCGCTTCCGGCCAAGAGACCCAGTACTTC
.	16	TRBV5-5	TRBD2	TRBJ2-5	CASSRGLAGVEETQYF	TGTGCCAGCAGCCGAGGACTAGCGGGAGTGGAGGAGACCCAGTACTTC
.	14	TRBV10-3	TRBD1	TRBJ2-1	CAMAGTGDYNEQFF	TGTGCCATGGCGGGGACAGGGGACTATAATGAGCAGTTCTTC
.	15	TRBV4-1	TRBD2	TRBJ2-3	CASSQLGGRVDTQYF	TGCGCCAGCAGCCAATTAGGAGGGAGGGTAGATACGCAGTATTTT
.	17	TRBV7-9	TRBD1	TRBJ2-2	CAGPVGDRGLNTGELFF	TGTGCCGGCCCCGTGGGGGACAGGGGACTCAACACCGGGGAGCTGTTTTTT
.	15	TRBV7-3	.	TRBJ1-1	CASSLTGGASTEAFF	TGTGCCAGCAGCTTAACGGGAGGGGCATCGACTGAAGCTTTCTTT
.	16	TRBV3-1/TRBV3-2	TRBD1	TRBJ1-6	CASTKSRTGGDSPLHF	TGTGCCAGCACCAAATCAAGGACAGGGGGCGATTCACCCCTCCACTTT
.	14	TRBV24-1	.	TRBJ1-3	CATSDPGAGNTIYF	TGTGCCACCAGTGATCCCGGTGCGGGAAACACCATATATTTT
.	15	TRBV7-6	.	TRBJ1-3	CASSLEARGGNTIYF	TGTGCCAGCAGCTTAGAGGCCAGGGGAGGAAACACCATATATTTT
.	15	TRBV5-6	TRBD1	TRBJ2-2	CASSLDRGRTGELFF	TGTGCCAGCAGCTTGGACAGGGGGAGAACCGGGGAGCTGTTTTTT
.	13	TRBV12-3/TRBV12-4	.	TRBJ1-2	CASSTRGSYGYTF	TGTGCCAGCAGTACCAGGGGATCCTATGGCTACACCTTC
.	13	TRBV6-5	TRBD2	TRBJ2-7	CASSKTSYHEQYF	TGTGCCAGCAGCAAGACTAGCTACCACGAGCAGTACTTC
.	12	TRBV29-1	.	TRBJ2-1	CSVDRLYNEQFF	TGCAGCGTTGACAGGCTATACAATGAGCAGTTCTTC
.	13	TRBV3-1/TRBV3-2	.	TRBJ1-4	CASSHGRGEKLFF	TGTGCCAGCAGCCATGGACGGGGAGAAAAACTGTTTTTT
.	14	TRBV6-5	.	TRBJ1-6	CASSRTYPNSPLHF	TGTGCCAGCAGTCGAACCTACCCAAATTCACCCCTCCACTTT
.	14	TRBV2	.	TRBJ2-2	CASSEVVGTGELFF	TGTGCCAGCAGTGAGGTGGTCGGGACCGGGGAGCTGTTTTTT
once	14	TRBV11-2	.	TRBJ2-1	CASDPGVAYNEQFF	TGTGCCAGCGACCCGGGGGTTGCCTACAATGAGCAGTTCTTC
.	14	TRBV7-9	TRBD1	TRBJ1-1	CASSDRGSVTEAFF	TGTGCCAGCAGCGACAGGGGTTCGGTCACTGAAGCTTTCTTT
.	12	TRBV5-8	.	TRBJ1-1	CASSQGSTEAFF	TGTGCCAGCAGTCAGGGGTCCACTGAAGCTTTCTTT
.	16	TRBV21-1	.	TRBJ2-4	CASTREGLADKNIQYF	TGTGCCAGCACCCGCGAGGGACTAGCGGACAAAAACATTCAGTACTTC
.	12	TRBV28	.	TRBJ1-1	CASTRERTEAFF	TGTGCCAGCACACGGGAGAGGACTGAAGCTTTCTTT
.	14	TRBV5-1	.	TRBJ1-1	CASSLDSMNTEAFF	TGCGCCAGCAGCTTAGACAGCATGAACACTGAAGCTTTCTTT
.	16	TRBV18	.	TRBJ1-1	CASSPQRTDIMTEAFF	TGTGCCAGCTCACCGCAAAGGACAGATATTATGACTGAAGCTTTCTTT